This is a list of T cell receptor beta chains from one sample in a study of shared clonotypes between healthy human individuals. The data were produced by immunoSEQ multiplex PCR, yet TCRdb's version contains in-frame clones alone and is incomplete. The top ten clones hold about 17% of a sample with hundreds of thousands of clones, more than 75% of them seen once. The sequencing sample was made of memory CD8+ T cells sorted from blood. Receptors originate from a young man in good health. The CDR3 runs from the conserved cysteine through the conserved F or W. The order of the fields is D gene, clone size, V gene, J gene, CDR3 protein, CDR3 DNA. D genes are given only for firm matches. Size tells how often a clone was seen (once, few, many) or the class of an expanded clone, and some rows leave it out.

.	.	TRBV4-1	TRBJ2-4	CASSGQAIFKNIQYF	TGCGCCAGCAGCGGACAAGCAATATTCAAAAACATTCAGTACTTC
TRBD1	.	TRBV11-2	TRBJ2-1	CASSLDPRQGNYNEQFF	TGTGCCAGCAGCTTAGATCCCCGACAGGGCAACTACAATGAGCAGTTCTTC
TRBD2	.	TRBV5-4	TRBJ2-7	CASSLYSGGSHSYEQYF	TGTGCCAGCAGCTTGTATTCGGGGGGAAGCCATTCCTACGAGCAGTACTTC
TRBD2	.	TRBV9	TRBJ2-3	CASSPWTSGGIDTQYF	TGTGCCAGCAGCCCTTGGACTAGCGGGGGGATAGATACGCAGTATTTT
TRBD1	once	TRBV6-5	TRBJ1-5	CASSSTGVGQPQHF	TGTGCCAGCAGTTCAACAGGGGTAGGTCAGCCCCAGCATTTT
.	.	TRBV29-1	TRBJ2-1	CSAQGDNEQFF	TGCAGCGCCCAAGGGGACAATGAGCAGTTCTTC
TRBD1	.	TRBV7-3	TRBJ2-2	CASSPGQGYTGELFF	TGTGCCAGCAGCCCGGGACAGGGATACACCGGGGAGCTGTTTTTT
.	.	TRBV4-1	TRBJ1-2	CASSQDRGTLLTYGYTF	TGCGCCAGCAGCCAAGATCGGGGGACATTATTAACTTATGGCTACACCTTC
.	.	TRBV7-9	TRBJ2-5	CASSLRVYGGETQYF	TGTGCCAGCAGCTTACGGGTATACGGGGGAGAGACCCAGTACTTC
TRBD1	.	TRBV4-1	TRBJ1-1	CASSQPWTGPEAFF	TGCGCCAGCAGCCAACCTTGGACAGGGCCTGAAGCTTTCTTT
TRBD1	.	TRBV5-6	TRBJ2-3	CASSLDTGVSDTQYF	TGTGCCAGCAGCCTAGACACAGGGGTCTCAGATACGCAGTATTTT
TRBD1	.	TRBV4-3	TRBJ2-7	CASSPQGSYEQYF	TGCGCCAGCAGCCCACAGGGGTCCTACGAGCAGTACTTC
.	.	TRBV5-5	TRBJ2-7	CASSFLHEQYF	TGTGCCAGCAGCTTTTTACACGAGCAGTACTTC
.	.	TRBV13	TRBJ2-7	CASSPWTDSYEQYF	TGTGCCAGCAGCCCATGGACAGACTCCTACGAGCAGTACTTC
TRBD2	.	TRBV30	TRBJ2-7	CAGSGVRAYEQYF	TGTGCCGGAAGCGGGGTCCGAGCCTACGAGCAGTACTTC
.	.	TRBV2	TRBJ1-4	CASTLLPPGPPAEEVGANEKLFF	TGTGCCAGCACCCTATTACCTCCTGGACCGCCGGCCGAGGAGGTGGGGGCTAATGAAAAACTGTTTTTT
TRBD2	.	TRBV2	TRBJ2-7	CASREERGVNYEQYF	TGTGCCAGCAGGGAAGAGCGGGGAGTCAACTACGAGCAGTACTTC
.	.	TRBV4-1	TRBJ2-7	CASSQGLNPYEQYF	TGCGCCAGCAGCCAAGGCCTGAATCCCTACGAGCAGTACTTC
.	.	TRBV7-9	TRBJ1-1	CASSLTSLNTEAFF	TGTGCCAGCAGCTTAACCTCGCTTAACACTGAAGCTTTCTTT
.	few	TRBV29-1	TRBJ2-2	CSVEVHTLGTGELFF	TGCAGCGTTGAAGTCCACACTTTGGGCACCGGGGAGCTGTTTTTT
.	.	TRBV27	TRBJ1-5	CASSLSVGQPQHF	TGTGCCAGCAGTTTATCGGTGGGGCAGCCCCAGCATTTT
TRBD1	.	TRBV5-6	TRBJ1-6	CASSWNTGDSPLHF	TGTGCCAGCAGCTGGAATACAGGGGATTCACCCCTCCACTTT
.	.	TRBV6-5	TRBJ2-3	CASSYSVGDTQYF	TGTGCCAGCAGTTACTCGGTAGGAGATACGCAGTATTTT
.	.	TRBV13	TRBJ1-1	CASSLLGPMNTEAFF	TGTGCCAGCAGCTTACTGGGGCCGATGAACACTGAAGCTTTCTTT
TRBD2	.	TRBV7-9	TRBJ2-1	CASSTPVGSGLYEQFF	TGTGCCAGCAGCACCCCGGTGGGTAGCGGGCTCTATGAGCAGTTCTTC
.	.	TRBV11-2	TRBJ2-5	CASSIRTSGTLKETQYF	TGTGCCAGCAGCATTAGGACCTCCGGGACACTGAAAGAGACCCAGTACTTC
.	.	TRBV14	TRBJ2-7	CASSLRDAPEQYF	TGTGCCAGCAGCCTCCGAGACGCTCCTGAGCAGTACTTC
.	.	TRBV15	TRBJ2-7	CATSRELANLPRLSYEQYF	TGTGCCACCAGCAGAGAACTAGCTAACCTCCCCCGTCTATCCTACGAGCAGTACTTC
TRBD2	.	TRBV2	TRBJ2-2	CASSRTGLAGVGTGELFF	TGTGCCAGCAGTAGGACAGGGCTAGCGGGAGTCGGCACCGGGGAGCTGTTTTTT